These 22 T cell receptor beta chains were all obtained from the same sample, sequenced in a study of blood T cells in healthy people across ages. The use of a sample-barcoded 5' primer and a J-beta primer mix characterized a second PCR of about 7 to 12 cycles. Each CDR3 protein is one row after TCRdb ran MiXCR on the 5' RACE reads. The table lists some 700,000 distinct CDR3 sequences, around a fifth of them singletons, with 22% in the top ten. The sample consisted of blood. These receptors originate from a man between 65 and 85 years old in good health.

The table lists this clonotype with a few counts. The V call is TRBV15, the J call TRBJ1-4; D gene uncertain. V gave up 4 bases and J gave up 4 bases, with 13 bases separating them. Germline V CDR1 and CDR2: LNHNV, YYDKDF (reference sequence). The CDR3 consists of 15 residues. The CDR3 region is CATSTVPDLNEKLFF. CDR3 nucleotide sequence: TGTGCCACCAGCACCGTTCCTGACCTTAATGAAAAACTGTTTTTT.

The chain uses TRBV20-1 and TRBJ2-6, with no clear D. This CDR3 has 16 amino acids. V shed 1 base and J shed 0 bases, with 10 bases lying between them. Germline V gene sequence: CDR1 DFQATT, CDR2 SNEGSKA (reference sequence). Here the CDR3 reads CSARGVYSSGANVLTF. For the CDR3, the DNA is TGCAGTGCTAGAGGCGTGTACAGCTCTGGGGCCAACGTCCTGACTTTC.

The chain uses TRBV15 and TRBJ1-5, with 8 bases lining up with TRBD1. The V gene end was trimmed by 2 bases and the J gene end by 6 bases; junction bases not matched to a gene: 9. The length of the CDR3 is 16 residues. The germline V gene encodes CDR1 LNHNV and CDR2 YYDKDF (reference sequence). The CDR3: CATSRNRPGGSQPQHF. The CDR3 nucleotides are TGTGCCACCAGCAGAAATCGACCAGGGGGCTCTCAGCCCCAGCATTTT.

This chain uses TRBV5-1 with TRBJ1-1, with D perhaps matching TRBD1 (6 bases). The V and J ends lost 4 bases and 3 bases respectively, with 10 bases between them. CDR1 SGHRS and CDR2 YFSETQ come from the germline V gene. This CDR3 has 13 residues. The CDR3 sequence is CASSPQGDTEAFF. The DNA for the CDR3 is TGCGCCAGCAGCCCACAGGGAGACACTGAAGCTTTCTTT.

The rearrangement links TRBV5-5 to TRBJ2-5; 8 bases map to TRBD1. The J call may not be correct, given that the DNA end is closer to TRBJ2-7. This CDR3 contains 15 residues. Per the germline V gene, CDR1 is SGHKS and CDR2 is YYEKEE (reference sequence). The CDR3 spells CASSLERTGTYEQYV. CDR3 DNA sequence: TGTGCCAGCAGCTTGGAAAGGACAGGGACCTACGAGCAGTACGTC.

The V gene is TRBV27, the J gene TRBJ1-4, with a possible D match to TRBD1 (5 bases). Germline values: CDR1 MNHEY, CDR2 SMNVEV (reference sequence). There are 15 residues in the CDR3. Deletions cut 6 bases from V and 5 bases from J, with 16 bases between. The CDR3 DNA reads as TGTGCCAGCAGATCTTCCGGGACTGGGAATGAAAAACTGTTTTTT. This gives the protein CASRSSGTGNEKLFF.

The chain has TRBV28 and TRBJ2-3, with TRBD2 matching 8 bases. Trimming took 2 bases from V and 2 from J; bases not matched to a gene: 6. The CDR3 contains 16 residues. Germline CDR1 MDHEN, CDR2 SYDVKM. The CDR3 sequence is CASSLRSGRTTDTQYF. In DNA form, the CDR3 reads TGTGCCAGCAGTTTAAGAAGCGGGAGAACCACAGATACGCAGTATTTT.

The chain is built from TRBV5-1 and TRBJ1-1; 7 positions agree with TRBD1. CDR3 size: 15 residues. Germline V lookup: CDR1 SGHRS, CDR2 YFSETQ. J lost 2 bases, V lost 6 bases, and 10 bases had no gene match. The CDR3 sequence: CASTTGAISNTEAFF. As DNA, the CDR3 is TGCGCCAGCACTACAGGGGCGATATCCAACACTGAAGCTTTCTTT.

The chain links TRBV5-5 to TRBJ2-3, with 7 nucleotides matching TRBD1. The CDR3 runs to 14 residues. CDR1 and CDR2 (germline): SGHKS, YYEKEE (reference sequence). V trimming: 4 bases; J trimming: 1 base; junction bases outside the gene matches: 3. Here the CDR3 reads CASSQGTGTDTQYF. Written as DNA, the CDR3 is TGTGCCAGCAGCCAGGGGACAGGCACAGATACGCAGTATTTT.

Note on this clonotype: At one of its ends the junction is not consistent with the germline gene, which may arise from a read error. The chain employs TRBV5-1 and TRBJ2-1, with TRBD2 matching over 12 bases. Germline CDR1 is SGHRS and CDR2 is YFSETQ. The CDR3 is 17 residues long. The chain's CDR3 is CASSSGVRTSGTNGQFF. The CDR3 DNA follows: TGCGCCAGCAGCTCAGGGGTTAGGACTAGCGGGACCAATGGGCAGTTCTTC.

This rearrangement joins TRBV20-1 to TRBJ2-5; the D is unclear. Germline lookup yields CDR1 DFQATT and CDR2 SNEGSKA (reference sequence). CDR3 length equals 14 residues. V lost 0 bases, J lost 4 bases, and 12 bases lay in between. CDR3 sequence: CSARDGRGGETQYF. CDR3 DNA: TGCAGTGCTAGAGATGGCCGCGGTGGAGAGACCCAGTACTTC.

This clonotype was counted a few times. J is TRBJ2-3 and V is TRBV18; 9 nucleotides line up with TRBD1. The germline gives CDR1 KGHSH, CDR2 LQKENI. The CDR3 has 16 amino acids. Trimming took 6 bases from V and 0 from J; bases not matched to a gene: 7. CDR3 sequence reads: CASSPRQGGSTDTQYF. In DNA form, the CDR3 reads TGTGCCAGCTCCCCCCGACAGGGGGGAAGCACAGATACGCAGTATTTT.

This clonotype appeared a few times. The chain combines TRBV29-1 with TRBJ1-1, with a possible D match to TRBD1 (6 bases). The CDR3 extends over 16 amino acids. V lost 8 bases to trimming and J lost 1 base, with 23 bases between them. The germline gives CDR1 SQVTM, CDR2 ANQGSEA. DNA of the CDR3: TGCAGCCCGCCTGGGGACACAGGGCGGTGGAACACTGAAGCTTTCTTT. Translation gives CSPPGDTGRWNTEAFF.

This chain joins TRBV7-6 and TRBJ2-5; 8 bases are a match to TRBD1. The J call may be wrong; the DNA end is better matched by TRBJ2-7. There are 14 residues in the CDR3. Germline CDR1 is SGHVS and CDR2 is FNYEAQ. The CDR3 DNA reads TGTGCCAGCAGCGAGAGGACAGGGAAGGGCGAGCAGTACTTC. It yields the protein CASSERTGKGEQYF.

This clonotype was recorded a few times. The chain uses TRBV24-1 and TRBJ2-1; no clear D. The CDR3 has 15 amino acids. V was pared by 4 bases and J by 2 bases, with 11 bases between. Germline CDR1 and CDR2: KGHDR and SFDVKD. The chain's CDR3 is CATSEATVPYNEQFF. DNA for the CDR3: TGTGCCACCAGTGAAGCAACGGTACCCTACAATGAGCAGTTCTTC.

The rearrangement uses TRBV5-1 and TRBJ2-5; TRBD2 aligns across 9 bases. Gene TRBJ2-1 matches the end of the DNA better, so the J call may be wrong. The CDR3 covers 14 residues. Per the germline V gene, CDR1 is SGHRS and CDR2 is YFSETQ. DNA of the CDR3: TGCGCCAGCAGCTTGGGGACTAGCGTCAATGAGCAGTTCTTC. This encodes CASSLGTSVNEQFF.

The chain couples TRBV19 to TRBJ1-4; no clear D. This CDR3 has 13 residues. Germline-derived CDR1 and CDR2 are LNHDA and SQIVND (reference sequence). The ends were cut back, 3 bases at V and 8 bases at J, with 10 bases in the middle. CDR3 in amino acids: CASSMYSGEKLFF. The CDR3 nucleotides read TGTGCCAGTAGTATGTACAGCGGCGAAAAACTGTTTTTT.

The chain has TRBV11-3 and TRBJ2-7; 12 bases fit TRBD1. The J call is uncertain, as TRBJ2-5 better fits the DNA end. CDR3 size: 19 residues. The germline V gene encodes CDR1 SGHNT and CDR2 YENEEA. The CDR3 coding sequence is TGTGCCAGCAGCTTCCGGGACAGGGGGCTAAAATCGTACCAAGAGACCCAGTACTTC. This translates into CASSFRDRGLKSYQETQYF.

The V and J genes are TRBV12-3 or TRBV12-4 and TRBJ2-3; 15 nucleotides match TRBD2. V gave up 6 bases and J gave up 0 bases; unmatched junction bases: 7. The CDR3 runs 18 residues. CDR3 region: CASRTGTSGGYSTDTQYF. In DNA, the CDR3 is TGTGCCAGCAGAACTGGGACTAGCGGGGGGTACAGCACAGATACGCAGTATTTT.

As regards this clonotype: Mismatch with germline at one junction end may stem from a read error. The chain is built from TRBV5-1 and TRBJ1-1; D unresolved. Germline CDR1 and CDR2: SGHRS and YFSETQ. This CDR3 is built from 13 residues. CDR3 nucleotide sequence: TGCGCCAGCAGCCTACGAACATTAACTGAAGCTTTCTTC. Translation gives CASSLRTLTEAFF.

This clonotype showed up just a few times. Germline is not matched at one junction end, which may reflect a read error. The chain uses TRBV18 and TRBJ2-5; tentatively, D is TRBD2 (5 bases). The CDR3 runs to 15 residues. The V gene's germline CDR1 is KGHSH and CDR2 LQKENI. In DNA, the CDR3 is TGTGCCAGCTCACCAAGGCCCGGAGGCCAAGAGACCCAGTACTTT. This sequence encodes CASSPRPGGQETQYF.

This sequence joins TRBV7-8 and TRBJ2-1; D might be TRBD1 (6 bases). V was pared by 4 bases and J by 0 bases, with 13 bases between. The V gene's germline CDR1 is SGHVS and CDR2 FQNEAQ. The CDR3 is 16 amino acids. The CDR3 DNA follows: TGTGCCAGCAGCTCACCCCCAGGGGACTCCTACAATGAGCAGTTCTTC. It is translated as CASSSPPGDSYNEQFF.